This T cell receptor (beta chain) was obtained from a study of T cells after posttransplantation cyclophosphamide. V lost 4 bases, J lost 1 base, and 1 base stayed unmatched. This CDR3 region has 15 residues. Germline CDR1 is MNHNY and CDR2 is SVGAGI (reference sequence). General study results and limits: Blood and skin or GI T cell repertoires showed limited TRB overlap. After PTCy, TRB diversity resembled that of CNI/methotrexate controls. Donor CD8+ memory clones often dominated recipient blood repertoires at later times.

Turning to this clone: What it recognizes is unknown.

Profiling relied on immunoSEQ multiplex PCR, and the TCRdb table lists in-frame clones only, not all of them. The sample contains roughly 14,000 clones, roughly 91% of which appear only once. Control samples came 1 year after myeloablative marrow transplants with methotrexate plus calcineurin inhibitor. This TCR was recovered from a male patient between 45 and 59 years old who received an allogeneic stem cell transplant from an unrelated donor, was CMV-positive, and had chronic GVHD only. These T cells may partly come from the graft donor. The sample was PBMCs, taken after an allogeneic stem cell transplant with a calcineurin inhibitor and methotrexate. The V and J genes are TRBV6-6 and TRBJ2-1; TRBD2 aligns across 10 bases. CDR3 coding DNA: TGTGCCAGCAGTTTGACTAGCGGGTCCTACAATGAGCAGTTCTTC. This encodes CASSLTSGSYNEQFF.